This note documents a single T cell receptor (beta chain) sequence. TCRdb's table, derived via immunoSEQ multiplex PCR, lists solely in-frame clones and lacks some. The sample consists of about 50,000 clones, 75% to 90% of them appearing once. These data belong to a study of T cell responses to AZD1222 COVID-19 vaccine. The germline CDR1 and CDR2 sequences are LNHDA and SQIVND (reference sequence). The CDR3 is 16 residues long. V trimming: 5 bases; J trimming: 3 bases; junction bases outside the gene matches: 10. This receptor was identified in an adult in good health. The sample in question was peripheral blood, obtained on day 0 of AZD1222 vaccination. The chain carries TRBV19 and TRBJ2-5; 9 bases are a match to TRBD1. CDR3 DNA: TGTGCCAGTAGTCCCAGGGACAGGGAAATAGAAGAGACCCAGTACTTC. It codes for CASSPRDREIEETQYF.